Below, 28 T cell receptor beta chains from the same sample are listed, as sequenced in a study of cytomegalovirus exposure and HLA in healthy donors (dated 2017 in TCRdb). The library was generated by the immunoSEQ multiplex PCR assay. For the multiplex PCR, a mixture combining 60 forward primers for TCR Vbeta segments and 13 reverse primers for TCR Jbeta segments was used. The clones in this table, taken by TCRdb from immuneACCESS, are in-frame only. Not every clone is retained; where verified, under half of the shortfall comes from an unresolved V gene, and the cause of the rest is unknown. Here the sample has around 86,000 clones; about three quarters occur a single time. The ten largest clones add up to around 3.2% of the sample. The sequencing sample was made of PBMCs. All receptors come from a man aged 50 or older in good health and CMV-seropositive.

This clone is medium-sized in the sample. The CDR3 DNA reads as TGTGCCAGCAGCTCTGAGACAGGGCAACTAGTCTATGGCTACACCTTC. Translating gives CASSSETGQLVYGYTF. The V and J genes are TRBV2 and TRBJ1-2; 7 bases map to TRBD1. The length of the CDR3 is 16 residues. CDR1 SNHLY and CDR2 FYNNEI come from the germline V gene. V was clipped by 6 bases and J by 4 bases; unmatched bases: 14. The complete variable domain, with remaining parts taken from reference TRBV2 and TRBJ1-2, reads EPEVTQTPSHQVTQMGQEVILRCVPISNHLYFYWYRQILGQKVEFLVSFYNNEISEKSEIFDDQFSVERPDGSNFTLKIRSTKLEDSAMYFCASSSETGQLVYGYTFGSGTRLTVV.

The CDR3 protein is CASRAGGPEYEQYF. CDR3 DNA: TGTGCCAGCAGGGCGGGAGGGCCTGAGTACGAGCAGTACTTC. The chain employs TRBV2 and TRBJ2-7, with 9 nucleotides matching TRBD2. V shed 6 bases and J 4 bases; nucleotides not matched to a gene: 7. This CDR3 spans 14 amino acids. Germline V CDR1 and CDR2: SNHLY, FYNNEI.

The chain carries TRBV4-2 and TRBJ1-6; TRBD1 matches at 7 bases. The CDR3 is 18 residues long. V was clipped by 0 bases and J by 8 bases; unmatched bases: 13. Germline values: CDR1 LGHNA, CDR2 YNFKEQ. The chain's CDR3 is CASSQEARQGPVDSPLHF. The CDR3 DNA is TGTGCCAGCAGCCAAGAGGCAAGACAGGGTCCTGTTGATTCACCCCTCCACTTT.

The CDR3 loop reads CASSATLNTEAFF. CDR3 nucleotide sequence: TGTGCCAGCAGCGCCACTTTGAACACTGAAGCTTTCTTT. V gene TRBV7-9 combines with J gene TRBJ1-1; D is uncertain. V lost 5 bases, J lost 0 bases, and 7 bases lay in between. CDR1 SEHNR and CDR2 FQNEAQ come from the germline V gene (reference sequence). The CDR3 has 13 residues.

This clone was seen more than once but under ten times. DNA of the CDR3: TGTGCCAGCAGTTGGGGGGGAGGCAATCAGCCCCAGCATTTT. It yields the protein CASSWGGGNQPQHF. The gene calls are TRBV27 and TRBJ1-5, with D perhaps matching TRBD1 (5 bases). V lost 4 bases and J 2 bases, leaving 9 bases between the germline ends. The CDR3 is 14 residues long. CDR1 and CDR2 (germline): MNHEY, SMNVEV (reference sequence).

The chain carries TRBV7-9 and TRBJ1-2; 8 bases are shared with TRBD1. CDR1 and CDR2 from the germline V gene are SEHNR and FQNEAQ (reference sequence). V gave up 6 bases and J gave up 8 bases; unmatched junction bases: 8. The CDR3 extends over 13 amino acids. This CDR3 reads CASSIGDRRGYTF. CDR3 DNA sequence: TGTGCCAGCAGTATAGGGGACAGGCGGGGCTACACCTTC.

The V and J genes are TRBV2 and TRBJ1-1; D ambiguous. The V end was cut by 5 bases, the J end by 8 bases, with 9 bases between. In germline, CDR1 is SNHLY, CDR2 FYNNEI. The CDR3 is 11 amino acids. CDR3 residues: CASSPQVEAFF. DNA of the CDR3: TGTGCCAGCAGTCCCCAGGTGGAAGCTTTCTTT.

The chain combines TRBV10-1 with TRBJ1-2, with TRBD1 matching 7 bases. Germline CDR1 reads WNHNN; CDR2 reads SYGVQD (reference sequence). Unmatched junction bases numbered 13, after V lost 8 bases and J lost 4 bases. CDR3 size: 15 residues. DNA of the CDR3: TGCGCCAGCCTCCGTACTGACAGGGAGTTCTATGGCTACACCTTC. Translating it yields CASLRTDREFYGYTF.

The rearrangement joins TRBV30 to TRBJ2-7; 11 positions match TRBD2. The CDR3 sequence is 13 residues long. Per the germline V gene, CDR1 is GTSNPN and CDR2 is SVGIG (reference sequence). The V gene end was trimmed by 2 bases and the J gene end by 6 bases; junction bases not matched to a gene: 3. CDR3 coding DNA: TGTGCCTGGAGTCAGCTAGCGGGAGGCGAGCAGTACTTC. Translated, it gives CAWSQLAGGEQYF.

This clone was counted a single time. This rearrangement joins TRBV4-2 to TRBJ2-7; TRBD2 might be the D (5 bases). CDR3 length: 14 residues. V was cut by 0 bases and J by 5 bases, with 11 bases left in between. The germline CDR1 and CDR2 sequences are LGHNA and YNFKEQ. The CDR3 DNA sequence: TGTGCCAGCAGCCAAGATAGGGAGTACCACGAGCAGTACTTC. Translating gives CASSQDREYHEQYF.

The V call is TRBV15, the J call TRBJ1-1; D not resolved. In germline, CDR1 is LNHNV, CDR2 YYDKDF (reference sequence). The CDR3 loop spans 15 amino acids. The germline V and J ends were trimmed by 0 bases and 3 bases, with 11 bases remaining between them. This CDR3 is CATSRDYGSHTEAFF. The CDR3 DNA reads TGTGCCACCAGCAGAGATTATGGCTCACACACTGAAGCTTTCTTT.

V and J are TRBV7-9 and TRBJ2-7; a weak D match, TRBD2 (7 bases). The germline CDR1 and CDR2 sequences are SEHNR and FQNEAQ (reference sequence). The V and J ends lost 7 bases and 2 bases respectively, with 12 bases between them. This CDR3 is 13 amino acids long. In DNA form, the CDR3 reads TGTGCCAGCATAGGGGGGGTTCCCTACGAGCAGTACTTC. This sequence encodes CASIGGVPYEQYF.

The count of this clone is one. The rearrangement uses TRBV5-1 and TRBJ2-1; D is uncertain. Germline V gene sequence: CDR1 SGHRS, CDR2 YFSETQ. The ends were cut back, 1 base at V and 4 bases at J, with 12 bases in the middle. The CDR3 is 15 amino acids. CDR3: CASSLQESAYNEQFF. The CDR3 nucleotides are TGCGCCAGCAGCTTGCAAGAGTCCGCTTACAATGAGCAGTTCTTC.

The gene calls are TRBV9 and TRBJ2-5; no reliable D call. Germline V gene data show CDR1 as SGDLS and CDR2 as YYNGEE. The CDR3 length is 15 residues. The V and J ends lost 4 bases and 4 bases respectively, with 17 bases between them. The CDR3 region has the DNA TGTGCCAGCAGCCCCCTTGGAGAGGTATCAGAGACCCAGTACTTC. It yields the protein CASSPLGEVSETQYF.

Here the CDR3 DNA reads TGCGCCAGCAGCCCAACTTTTCTTGCAGGGGTCTGGGGGCCCCAGCATTTT. This translates into CASSPTFLAGVWGPQHF. The chain has TRBV4-1 and TRBJ1-5, with D perhaps matching TRBD1 (6 bases). The V end lost 4 bases, the J end lost 9 bases, and 25 bases lay between the germline ends. The CDR3 runs to 17 residues. Per germline, CDR1 MGHRA and CDR2 YSYEKL.

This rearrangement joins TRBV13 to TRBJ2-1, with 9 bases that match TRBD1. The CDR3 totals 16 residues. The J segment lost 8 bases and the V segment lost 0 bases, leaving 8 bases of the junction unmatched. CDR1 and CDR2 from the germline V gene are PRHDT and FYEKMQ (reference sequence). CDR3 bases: TGTGCCAGCAGCTTAGGGAGGACAGGGGCAGGTGATGAGCAGTTCTTC. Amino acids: CASSLGRTGAGDEQFF.

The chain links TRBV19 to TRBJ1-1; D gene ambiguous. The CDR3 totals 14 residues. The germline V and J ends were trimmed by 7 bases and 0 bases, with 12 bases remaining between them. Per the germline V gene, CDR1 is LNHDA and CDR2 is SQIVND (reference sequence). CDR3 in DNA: TGTGCCAGTACCCACGAGGCACTGAACACTGAAGCTTTCTTT. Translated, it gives CASTHEALNTEAFF.

CDR3 bases: TGTGCCAGTAGTATCACGGGGTCGGGATCTTCACCCCTCCACTTT. Encoded protein: CASSITGSGSSPLHF. V usage is TRBV19 and J usage is TRBJ1-6; D remains unclear. The length of the CDR3 is 15 residues. Germline-derived CDR1 and CDR2 are LNHDA and SQIVND (reference sequence). Trimming pared 3 bases from V and 9 bases from J, leaving 15 bases between.

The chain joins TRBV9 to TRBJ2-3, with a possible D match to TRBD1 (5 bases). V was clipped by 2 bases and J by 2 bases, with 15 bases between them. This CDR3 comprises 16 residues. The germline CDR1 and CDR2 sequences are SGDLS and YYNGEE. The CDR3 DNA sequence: TGTGCCAGCAGCGTGGGAAGGGGTAGTCCCACAGATACGCAGTATTTT. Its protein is CASSVGRGSPTDTQYF.

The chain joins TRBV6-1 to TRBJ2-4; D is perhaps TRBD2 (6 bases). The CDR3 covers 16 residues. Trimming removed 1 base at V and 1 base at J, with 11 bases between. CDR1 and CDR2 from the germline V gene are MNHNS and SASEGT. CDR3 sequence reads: CASSEGAGRAKNIQYF. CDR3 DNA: TGTGCCAGCAGTGAAGGTGCAGGGAGGGCCAAAAACATTCAGTACTTC.

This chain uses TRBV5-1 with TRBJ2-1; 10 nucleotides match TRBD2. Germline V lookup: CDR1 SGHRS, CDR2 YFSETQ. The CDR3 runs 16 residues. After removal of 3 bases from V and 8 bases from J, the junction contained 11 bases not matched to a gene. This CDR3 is CASSSRGQREGYEQFF. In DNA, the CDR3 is TGCGCCAGCAGCTCGAGGGGCCAGCGGGAGGGGTATGAGCAGTTCTTC.

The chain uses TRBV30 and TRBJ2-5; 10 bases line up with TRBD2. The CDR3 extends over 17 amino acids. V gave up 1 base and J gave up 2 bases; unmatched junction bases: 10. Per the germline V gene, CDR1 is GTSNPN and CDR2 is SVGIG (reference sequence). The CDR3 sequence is CAWSAAGGFSLQETQYF. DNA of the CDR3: TGTGCCTGGAGTGCAGCGGGGGGGTTTAGCCTTCAAGAGACCCAGTACTTC.

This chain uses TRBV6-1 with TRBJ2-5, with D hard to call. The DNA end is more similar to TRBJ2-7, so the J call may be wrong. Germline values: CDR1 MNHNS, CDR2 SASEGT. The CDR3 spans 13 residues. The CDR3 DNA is TGTGCCAGCAGTGAAGTAAAATCCCCCGAGCAGTACTTC. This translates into CASSEVKSPEQYF.

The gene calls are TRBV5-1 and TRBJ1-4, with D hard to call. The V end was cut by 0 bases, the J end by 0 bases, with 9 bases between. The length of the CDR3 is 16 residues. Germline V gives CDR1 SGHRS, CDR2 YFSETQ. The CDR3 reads CASSLARDATNEKLFF. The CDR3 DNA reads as TGCGCCAGCAGCTTGGCACGGGATGCAACTAATGAAAAACTGTTTTTT.

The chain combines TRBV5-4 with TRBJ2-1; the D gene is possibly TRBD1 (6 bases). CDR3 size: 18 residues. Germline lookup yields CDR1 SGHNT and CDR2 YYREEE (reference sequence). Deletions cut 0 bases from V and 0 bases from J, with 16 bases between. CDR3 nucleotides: TGTGCCAGCAGCTTGGGAACTCAGGGGCCCTACTCCTACAATGAGCAGTTCTTC. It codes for CASSLGTQGPYSYNEQFF.

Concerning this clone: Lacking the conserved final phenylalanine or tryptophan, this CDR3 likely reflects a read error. The DNA for the CDR3 is TGTGCCAGCTCACCAACAAGCGGCACAGATACGCAGTATTGT. Encoded protein: CASSPTSGTDTQYC. The rearrangement uses TRBV18 and TRBJ2-3; D gene uncertain. This CDR3 contains 14 residues. CDR1 and CDR2 (germline): KGHSH, LQKENI. V lost 2 bases and J 1 base, leaving 7 bases between the germline ends.

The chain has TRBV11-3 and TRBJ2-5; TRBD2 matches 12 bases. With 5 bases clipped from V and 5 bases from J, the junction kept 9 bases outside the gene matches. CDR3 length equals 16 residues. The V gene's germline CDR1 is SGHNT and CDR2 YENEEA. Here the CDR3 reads CASSHLAGGPSETQYF. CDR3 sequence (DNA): TGTGCCAGCAGCCATCTAGCGGGAGGGCCCTCTGAGACCCAGTACTTC. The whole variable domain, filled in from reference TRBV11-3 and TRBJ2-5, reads EAGVVQSPRYKIIEKKQPVAFWCNPISGHNTLYWYLQNLGQGPELLIRYENEEAVDDSQLPKDRFSAERLKGVDSTLKIQPAELGDSAVYLCASSHLAGGPSETQYFGPGTRLLVL.

This CDR3 is CASSPQGRNIQYF. For the CDR3, the DNA is TGTGCCAGCAGCCCACAGGGGCGGAACATTCAGTACTTC. The genes are TRBV13 and TRBJ2-4; 7 nucleotides align to TRBD1. Germline V gene data show CDR1 as PRHDT and CDR2 as FYEKMQ (reference sequence). There are 13 residues in the CDR3. V trimming: 5 bases; J trimming: 7 bases; junction bases outside the gene matches: 5.